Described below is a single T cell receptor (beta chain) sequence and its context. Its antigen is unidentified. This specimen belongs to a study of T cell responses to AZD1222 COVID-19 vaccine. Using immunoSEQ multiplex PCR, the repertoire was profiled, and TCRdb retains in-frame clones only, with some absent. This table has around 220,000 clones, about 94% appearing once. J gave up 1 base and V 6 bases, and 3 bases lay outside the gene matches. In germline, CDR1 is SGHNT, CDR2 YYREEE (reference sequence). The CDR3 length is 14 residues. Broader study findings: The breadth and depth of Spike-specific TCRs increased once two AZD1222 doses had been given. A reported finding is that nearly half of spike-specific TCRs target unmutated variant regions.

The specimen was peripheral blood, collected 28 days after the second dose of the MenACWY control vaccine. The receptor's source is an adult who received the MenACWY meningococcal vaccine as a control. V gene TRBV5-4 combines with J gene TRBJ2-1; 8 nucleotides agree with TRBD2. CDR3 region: CASTTGGSYNEQFF. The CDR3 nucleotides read TGTGCCAGCACTACGGGGGGGTCCTACAATGAGCAGTTCTTC. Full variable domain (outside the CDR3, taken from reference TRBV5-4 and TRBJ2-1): ETGVTQSPTHLIKTRGQQVTLRCSSQSGHNTVSWYQQALGQGPQFIFQYYREEENGRGNFPPRFSGLQFPNYSSELNVNALELDDSALYLCASTTGGSYNEQFFGPGTRLTVL.